These 21 T cell receptor beta chains came from one sample sequenced in a study of human T cells and chemical hapten exposure. MiXCR, applied by TCRdb to the RACE reads, yields one record per CDR3 protein. The sample lists about 77,000 distinct CDR3 sequences, 7% to 9.5% occurring once. The time point was: healthy volunteer bleed at 6 weeks. The authors extracted total RNA from unfractionated whole blood. The sequencing sample was made of whole blood. These TCRs come from a female donor in good health. Some clones in this sample may be carry-over from other donors' samples.

A few counts support this clonotype. The chain's CDR3 is CASSEVRSSYNSPLHF. The DNA for the CDR3 is TGTGCCAGCAGTGAAGTAAGAAGCTCCTATAATTCACCCCTCCACTTT. V gene TRBV6-1 combines with J gene TRBJ1-6; the D is unclear. This CDR3 region has 16 residues. The V gene lost 1 base and the J gene lost 0 bases, with 7 bases spanning the gap. Per germline, CDR1 MNHNS and CDR2 SASEGT.

Only a few counts were recorded for this clonotype. The chain joins TRBV4-2 to TRBJ1-1; no definite D call. Germline V gene lookup returns CDR1 LGHNA and CDR2 YNFKEQ. The length of the CDR3 is 13 residues. V was trimmed by 1 base and J by 11 bases, leaving 14 bases between them. The CDR3 is CASSQGGLMRAFF. The CDR3 bases are TGTGCCAGCAGCCAAGGTGGACTCATGCGGGCTTTCTTT.

This clonotype occurred a few times. This sequence joins TRBV20-1 and TRBJ2-3; TRBD2 matches at 15 bases. Germline loops: CDR1 DFQATT, CDR2 SNEGSKA (reference sequence). Losses at the gene ends were 6 bases for V and 4 bases for J; bases not matched to a gene: 8. The CDR3 runs to 16 residues. The CDR3 sequence is CSAIGTSGGPADTQYF. CDR3 DNA sequence: TGCAGTGCGATCGGGACTAGCGGGGGGCCCGCAGATACGCAGTATTTT.

This sequence joins TRBV2 and TRBJ2-1, with TRBD1 matching over 9 bases. CDR1 is SNHLY, CDR2 FYNNEI, per germline. V dropped 7 bases and J dropped 9; count of bases not matched to a gene: 13. The CDR3 loop spans 15 amino acids. CDR3 sequence: CASTNFGDRAGEQFF. The CDR3 nucleotides read TGTGCCAGCACCAACTTTGGGGACAGGGCCGGTGAGCAGTTCTTC.

This clonotype occurred a few times. The V and J genes are TRBV4-2 and TRBJ1-6, with no clear D. Trimming left V 0 bases short and J 3 bases short, with 9 bases between. This CDR3 has 16 residues. CDR1 is LGHNA, CDR2 YNFKEQ, per germline. The CDR3 loop is CASSQEWEFYNSPLHF. CDR3 nucleotide sequence: TGTGCCAGCAGCCAAGAATGGGAGTTCTATAATTCACCCCTCCACTTT.

The genes are TRBV12-3 or TRBV12-4 and TRBJ1-2, with D hard to call. V was trimmed by 2 bases and J by 6 bases, leaving 16 bases between them. The CDR3 contains 15 residues. In DNA, the CDR3 is TGTGCCAGCAGTTTATTCGGTAGCCCAGCAAATGGCTACACCTTC. Translated, it gives CASSLFGSPANGYTF.

The table lists this clonotype with many counts. V usage is TRBV9 and J usage is TRBJ1-5; D perhaps matches TRBD1 (6 bases). The V and J ends lost 5 bases and 7 bases respectively, with 13 bases between them. This CDR3 has 13 residues. Germline V gene data show CDR1 as SGDLS and CDR2 as YYNGEE. This CDR3 reads CASSRTTGQPQHF. CDR3 bases: TGTGCCAGCAGTCGTACCACAGGGCAGCCCCAGCATTTT.

The chain couples TRBV7-9 to TRBJ1-1; TRBD1 matches 7 bases. Trimming at V came to 4 bases and at J to 6 bases, leaving 8 bases not matched to a gene. The CDR3 sequence is 14 residues long. Looked up from germline, CDR1 is SEHNR and CDR2 is FQNEAQ (reference sequence). The DNA for the CDR3 is TGTGCCAGCAGCTCCACGGACAGGTTCCCTGAAGCTTTCTTT. It encodes CASSSTDRFPEAFF.

The chain is built from TRBV9 and TRBJ2-2; D is uncertain. CDR3 length equals 14 residues. The germline V gene has CDR1 SGDLS and CDR2 YYNGEE. V dropped 4 bases and J dropped 6 bases, with 13 bases sitting between them. The CDR3 DNA reads TGTGCCAGCAGCCCCTTGAATGACCCCGGGGAGCTGTTTTTT. Its protein product is CASSPLNDPGELFF.

The rearrangement links TRBV7-2 to TRBJ1-5, with a tentative D call TRBD1 (6 bases). Trimming stripped 6 bases from V and 5 bases from J, with 17 bases between. Germline V gives CDR1 SGHTA, CDR2 FQGNSA. This CDR3 is built from 15 residues. In DNA, the CDR3 is TGTGCCAGCAGTCGTAAAGGGGGGTTATATCAGCCCCAGCATTTT. Protein: CASSRKGGLYQPQHF. Together with reference TRBV7-2 and TRBJ1-5, the CDR3 gives the full variable domain: GAGVSQSPSNKVTEKGKDVELRCDPISGHTALYWYRQSLGQGLEFLIYFQGNSAPDKSGLPSDRFSAERTGGSVSTLTIQRTQQEDSAVYLCASSRKGGLYQPQHFGDGTRLSIL.

This chain links TRBV20-1 with TRBJ1-4, with D possibly TRBD1 on 6 matching bases. CDR1 and CDR2 from the germline V gene are DFQATT and SNEGSKA (reference sequence). The CDR3 sequence is 15 residues long. Trimming took 0 bases from V and 5 from J, leaving 13 bases between them. The CDR3 nucleotides are TGCAGTGCTAGAGACTCCGGGACAAACAATGAAAAACTGTTTTTT. Translating gives CSARDSGTNNEKLFF.

This clonotype came up many times. The rearrangement joins TRBV29-1 to TRBJ2-3, with D hard to call. The CDR3 is made up of 11 amino acids. The V gene's germline CDR1 is SQVTM and CDR2 ANQGSEA. With 7 bases removed from V and 0 bases from J, the gap between germline ends came to 5 bases. The CDR3 region has the DNA TGCAGCGCCAGAAGCACAGATACGCAGTATTTT. Translating it yields CSARSTDTQYF.

This clonotype occurred many times. The genes are TRBV6-5 and TRBJ1-2; TRBD1 agrees at 9 bases. Germline-derived CDR1 and CDR2 are MNHEY and SVGAGI. The CDR3 extends over 15 amino acids. V was pared by 2 bases and J by 3 bases, with 4 bases of the junction left unmatched. CDR3 in DNA: TGTGCCAGCAGTTACCGGGACAGGGCTTACTATGGCTACACCTTC. Translation: CASSYRDRAYYGYTF.

In its sample, this clonotype was seen a few times. The genes are TRBV20-1 and TRBJ2-2; D is undetermined. V lost 3 bases to trimming and J lost 3 bases, with 5 bases between them. CDR3 length: 12 residues. The germline CDR1 and CDR2 sequences are DFQATT and SNEGSKA (reference sequence). CDR3 nucleotide sequence: TGCAGTGCTAGTCCTCACACCGGGGAGCTGTTTTTT. This translates into CSASPHTGELFF.

Written as DNA, the CDR3 is TGTGCCATCAAGACTAGCGGGGTACCCACAGATACGCAGTATTTT. Its protein product is CAIKTSGVPTDTQYF. The chain carries TRBV10-3 and TRBJ2-3, with 11 bases aligning to TRBD2. The CDR3 extends over 15 amino acids. CDR1 is ENHRY and CDR2 is SYGVKD in the germline V gene. J lost 2 bases, V lost 7 bases, and 5 bases had no gene match.

This clonotype was recorded many times. The chain carries TRBV3-1 and TRBJ1-2, with D uncertain. V lost 1 base, J lost 8 bases, and 5 bases lay in between. Germline V gives CDR1 LGHDT, CDR2 YNNKEL (reference sequence). This CDR3 contains 11 residues. CDR3 sequence reads: CASSQVSGYTF. CDR3 nucleotides: TGTGCCAGCAGCCAAGTAAGCGGCTACACCTTC.

This chain links TRBV9 with TRBJ1-2; 7 bases fit TRBD1. V trimming: 0 bases; J trimming: 8 bases; junction bases outside the gene matches: 13. The germline V gene encodes CDR1 SGDLS and CDR2 YYNGEE. The CDR3 runs to 16 residues. The chain's CDR3 is CASSVEGAGNVGGYTF. The CDR3 bases are TGTGCCAGCAGCGTAGAGGGGGCCGGTAACGTTGGGGGCTACACCTTC.

The table lists this clonotype with a few counts. This may be a read error: a much more frequent sequence differs by one nucleotide. This chain uses TRBV5-1 with TRBJ2-7, with TRBD1 matching over 7 bases. Per germline, CDR1 SGHRS and CDR2 YFSETQ. This CDR3 is built from 14 residues. V gave up 4 bases and J gave up 5 bases; unmatched junction bases: 9. CDR3 loop: CASSLSGTADEQYF. CDR3 bases: TGCGCCAGCAGCCTGTCCGGGACAGCCGACGAGCAGTACTTC.

This clonotype was seen a few times. The chain is built from TRBV28 and TRBJ2-3; unclear D gene. Trimming left V 6 bases short and J 6 bases short, with 22 bases between. Germline values: CDR1 MDHEN, CDR2 SYDVKM. The CDR3 consists of 16 residues. As DNA, the CDR3 is TGTGCCAGCAGCCCCCGTGTAGTGCACGGGTCGGATACGCAGTATTTT. Translated: CASSPRVVHGSDTQYF.

A few counts support this clonotype. The gene calls are TRBV20-1 and TRBJ2-7; 7 bases agree with TRBD1. The trim removed 3 bases at V and 1 base at J, leaving 6 bases unmatched. The CDR3 length is 14 residues. Germline CDR1 reads DFQATT; CDR2 reads SNEGSKA (reference sequence). The CDR3 DNA is TGCAGTGCTAGTGAGGACAGGTTATCCTACGAGCAGTACTTC. It translates to CSASEDRLSYEQYF.

Written as DNA, the CDR3 is TGTGCCAGCAGTGGATTAGCGGGGGGCGGCACAGATACGCAGTATTTT. Its translation is CASSGLAGGGTDTQYF. The chain joins TRBV2 to TRBJ2-3; 10 bases are a match to TRBD2. Germline V gives CDR1 SNHLY, CDR2 FYNNEI. V was pared by 4 bases and J by 1 base, with 5 bases of the junction left unmatched. The length of the CDR3 is 16 residues.